This TCR beta chain was captured by sequencing in a study of blood T cells in healthy people across ages (dated by TCRdb to the mid-2010s). About the investigation overall: In model experiments, template switching captured roughly one uniquely barcoded TCR beta cDNA molecule for every two T cells. To avoid experimental bias, donors of different ages were distributed randomly across sequencing lanes. For two donors (one aged 18 to 30 and one aged 80 or older), the study analyzed two additional independent replicas of 1 million unique cDNA reads from the same blood draw. Donors were grouped into four age groups: young (average approximately 16 years), middle-aged (39), aged (over 55) and long-lived (82). To track age-related changes in TCR beta repertoire diversity, the study relied on deep sequencing normalized with unique cDNA molecular identifiers. Results the study describes overall, beyond this receptor: Conclusive comparison of naive and antigen-experienced compartments was prevented by the profiling of bulk unsorted PBMCs. As age increased, observed TCR beta diversity per million T cells dropped in a roughly linear way, and a significant reduction was already evident by age 40. The CMV infection status of donors was not known, potentially confounding age-related changes in expanded clonotypes. The percentage of naive T cells measured by flow cytometry correlated strongly with observed TCR beta diversity. Compared with the aged group, the long-lived group had more naive CD4+ T cells, fewer expanded clones and increased TCR diversity, suggesting age selection. Total diversity estimates from one million sequenced T cells were considered lower bounds and underestimates.

The junction carries 17 bases between V and J, which are trimmed by 5 bases and 7 bases respectively. The germline V gene sets CDR1 to MNHEY and CDR2 to SVGAGI. From the cysteine up to the phenylalanine, the CDR3 has a length of 14 residues. The kept DNA is CDR3 alone, 42 bases in frame from the first base. Donors were approximately 42 systemically healthy Caucasian individuals from Russia aged roughly 6 to 95 years. Approximately 9.3 milliliters of peripheral blood were collected from each donor into EDTA-treated Vacutainer tubes. Ficoll-Paque density-gradient centrifugation was used to isolate PBMCs, with at least 7 million per sample. Total RNA was extracted from PBMCs with Trizol reagent, with at least 6 micrograms obtained per sample. Naive CD45RAhigh/CD27high T cell percentages were measured by flow cytometry on a PBMC aliquot from every donor. In regard to this clonotype: What antigen it recognizes has not been identified. No base-level quality is on record; no much larger clone is a single base apart.

Library preparation used 5' RACE. The reads were generated on an Illumina HiSeq 2500. A second PCR of about 6 to 11 cycles was performed with a sample-barcoded 5' primer and a J-beta primer mix. Each TCR beta cDNA molecule received a unique molecular identifier from a template-switch 5' adaptor carrying 12 random nucleotides. At least 2.5 million CDR3-containing paired-end reads were obtained from each sample. The Mint cDNA synthesis kit, primed by a TRBC-specific oligonucleotide, was used to synthesize first-strand cDNA from all RNA. Following uracil-DNA glycosylase treatment, all cDNA underwent a first 18-cycle PCR with the universal primers M1SS and BC2_uni_R. In the source study's methods: For normalization, 1 million high-quality reads, each with a distinct molecular identifier, were randomly selected from each sample. Instead of being binned into consensus sequences, reads with shared molecular identifiers were discarded. CDR3 identification, clonotype clustering and error correction used MiTCR with a Q25 quality threshold and the strictest error-elimination algorithm. A nonparametric unseen species model with Euler transformation was used to estimate a lower bound on total TCR beta diversity. Starting from the raw public reads, TCRdb applied fastp trimming at Q25, assembled clones with MiXCR and retained in-frame beta chains. For every CDR3 protein sequence, its rows merge into one entry that carries the most common genes and DNA. In this record, the V and J calls reflect TCRdb's handling and not the investigators' own analysis. This sample holds approximately 940,000 distinct CDR3 sequences; under 50% were observed only once. Around an eighth of the sample is taken by the ten largest.

The sequenced material came from blood. This TCR was recovered from a man aged 25-45 years in good health. In this chain, TRBV6-5 is recombined with TRBJ1-1; TRBD1 could be the D gene, as 5 bases match. The base sequence is TGTGCCAGCAGTAGCCCCAGGGTTATCGGTGAAGCTTTCTTT. Translated, this gives CASSSPRVIGEAFF.